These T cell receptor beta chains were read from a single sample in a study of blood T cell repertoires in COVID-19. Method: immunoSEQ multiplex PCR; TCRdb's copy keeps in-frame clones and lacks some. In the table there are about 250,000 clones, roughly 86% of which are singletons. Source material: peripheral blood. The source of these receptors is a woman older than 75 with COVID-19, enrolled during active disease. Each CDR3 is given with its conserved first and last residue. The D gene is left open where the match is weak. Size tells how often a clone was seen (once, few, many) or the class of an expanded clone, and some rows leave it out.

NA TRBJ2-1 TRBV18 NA CASSRDRYNEQFF TGTGCCAGCTCACGAGACAGGTACAATGAGCAGTTCTTC
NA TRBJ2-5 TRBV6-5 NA CASSSTGEGQTQYF TGTGCCAGCAGTTCGACAGGGGAGGGCCAGACCCAGTACTTC
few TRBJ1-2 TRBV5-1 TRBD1 CASSLVEPGGAKRKGYTF TGCGCCAGCAGCTTGGTTGAGCCAGGGGGCGCAAAGAGGAAGGGCTACACCTTC
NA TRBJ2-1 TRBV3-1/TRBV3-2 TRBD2 CASSPPVGGGSSYNEQFF TGTGCCAGCAGCCCGCCAGTGGGCGGGGGGAGCTCCTACAATGAGCAGTTCTTC
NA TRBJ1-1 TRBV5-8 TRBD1 CASSSITGGSAEAFF TGTGCCAGCAGCTCGATTACAGGGGGCTCCGCTGAAGCTTTCTTT
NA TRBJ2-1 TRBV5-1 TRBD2 CASTRVAGQNEQFF TGCGCCAGCACCCGGGTAGCGGGGCAAAATGAGCAGTTCTTC
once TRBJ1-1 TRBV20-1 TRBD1 CSASGTAKYTEAFF TGCAGTGCAAGTGGGACAGCAAAATACACTGAAGCTTTCTTT
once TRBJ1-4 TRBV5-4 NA CASSFRDLGELEKLFF TGTGCCAGCAGCTTTCGGGACTTGGGGGAGTTGGAAAAACTGTTTTTT
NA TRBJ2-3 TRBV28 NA CASSGGNTDTQYF TGTGCCAGCAGTGGCGGAAACACAGATACGCAGTATTTT
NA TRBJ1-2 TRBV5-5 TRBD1 CASSSGTGGLYGYTF TGTGCCAGCAGCTCCGGGACAGGGGGACTCTATGGCTACACCTTC
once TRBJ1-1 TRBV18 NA CASSQGRAEAFF TGTGCCAGCTCCCAGGGTAGGGCTGAAGCTTTCTTT
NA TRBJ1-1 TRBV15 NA CATSRQGMNTEAFF TGTGCCACCAGCAGGCAGGGCATGAACACTGAAGCTTTCTTT
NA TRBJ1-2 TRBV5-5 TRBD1 CASRATGLYYGYTF TGTGCCAGCAGGGCGACAGGGCTTTACTATGGCTACACCTTC
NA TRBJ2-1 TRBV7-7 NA CASSLVEGSNEQFF TGTGCTAGCAGCTTAGTTGAGGGATCCAATGAGCAGTTCTTC
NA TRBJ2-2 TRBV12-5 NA CASGLGQSNTGELFF TGTGCTAGTGGTTTGGGTCAGTCGAACACCGGGGAGCTGTTTTTT
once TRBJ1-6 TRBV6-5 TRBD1 CASRPGTDNSPLHF TGTGCCAGCAGGCCCGGGACAGATAATTCACCCCTCCACTTT
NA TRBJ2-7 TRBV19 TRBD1 CASSKGTGPYEQYF TGTGCCAGTAGTAAAGGGACAGGTCCCTACGAGCAGTACTTC
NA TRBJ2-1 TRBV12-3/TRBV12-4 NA CASSLDLASEEFF TGTGCCAGCAGTTTGGATCTAGCGAGCGAGGAGTTCTTC
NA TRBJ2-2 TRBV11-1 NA CASSFSPTGELFF TGTGCCAGCAGCTTCAGTCCCACCGGGGAGCTGTTTTTT
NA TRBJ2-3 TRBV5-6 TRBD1 CASSPTGGTDTQYF TGTGCCAGCAGCCCCACAGGGGGCACAGATACGCAGTATTTT
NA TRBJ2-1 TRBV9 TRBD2 CASSTSGGASSYNEQFF TGTGCCAGCAGCACCAGCGGGGGGGCCTCCTCCTACAATGAGCAGTTCTTC
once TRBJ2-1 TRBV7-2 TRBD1 CASSPRTGTGGYNEQFF TGTGCCAGCAGCCCTCGTACCGGGACAGGGGGGTACAATGAGCAGTTCTTC
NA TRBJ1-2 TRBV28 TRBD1 CASSQPRGLYGYTF TGTGCCAGCAGCCAACCCAGGGGGCTCTATGGCTACACCTTC
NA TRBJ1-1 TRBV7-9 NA CASGGMVVGGNTEAFF TGTGCCAGCGGAGGGATGGTAGTAGGTGGAAACACTGAAGCTTTCTTT
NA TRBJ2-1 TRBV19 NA CASSIMVGLQGDEQFF TGTGCCAGTAGTATAATGGTCGGCTTACAGGGCGATGAGCAGTTCTTC
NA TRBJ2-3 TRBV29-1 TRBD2 CSVRGGLDADTQYF TGCAGCGTCCGAGGGGGACTAGACGCAGATACGCAGTATTTT
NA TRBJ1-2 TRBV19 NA CASSPRGEGYGYTF TGTGCCAGTAGTCCCAGGGGAGAGGGCTATGGCTACACCTTC
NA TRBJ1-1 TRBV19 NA CASSMGGMNTEAFF TGTGCCAGTAGTATGGGGGGTATGAACACTGAAGCTTTCTTT
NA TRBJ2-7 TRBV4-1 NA CASSQDVPRAEQYF TGCGCCAGCAGCCAAGATGTCCCCAGGGCCGAGCAGTACTTC
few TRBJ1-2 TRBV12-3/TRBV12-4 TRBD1 CASSRDRRGYTF TGTGCCAGCAGCCGGGACAGACGTGGCTACACCTTC
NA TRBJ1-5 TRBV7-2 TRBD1 CASSLDDRAYQPQHF TGTGCCAGCAGCTTAGACGACAGGGCCTATCAGCCCCAGCATTTT
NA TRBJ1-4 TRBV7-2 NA CASSPQGYGGEKLFF TGTGCCAGCAGCCCCCAGGGGTATGGAGGTGAAAAACTGTTTTTT
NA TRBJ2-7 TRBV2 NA CASSDMAPYEQYF TGTGCCAGCAGTGACATGGCCCCCTACGAGCAGTACTTC
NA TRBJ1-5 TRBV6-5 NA CASSKPSNQPQHF TGTGCCAGCTCTAAACCTAGCAATCAGCCCCAGCATTTT
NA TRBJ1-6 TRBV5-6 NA CASSPQGLGDSPLHF TGTGCCAGCAGCCCACAGGGTCTAGGTGATTCACCCCTCCACTTT
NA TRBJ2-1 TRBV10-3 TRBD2 CAISESRLAGGSNEQFF TGTGCCATCAGTGAGTCGAGACTAGCGGGGGGGAGCAATGAGCAGTTCTTC